A selection of T cell receptor beta chains follows, all from one sample in a study of T cell responses to AZD1222 COVID-19 vaccine. Produced via immunoSEQ multiplex PCR; TCRdb's table is partial and in-frame only. The sample shows around 130,000 clones, 80% to 95% of them seen only once. This material consisted of peripheral blood, taken 28 days after the second AZD1222 dose. The origin of the receptors is an adult who received the AZD1222 COVID-19 vaccine. The CDR3 runs from the conserved cysteine through the conserved F or W. D genes are given only for firm matches. Clone size is shown for a subset of rows, as once, few, many or a class of expanded clone.

18 | TRBJ1-2 | . | TRBV5-5 | TRBD1 | CASSFWTGGLSSNYGYTF | TGTGCCAGCAGCTTCTGGACAGGGGGCCTCTCCTCTAACTATGGCTACACCTTC
16 | TRBJ1-4 | once | TRBV28 | TRBD1 | CASSSPQGATNEKLFF | TGTGCCAGCAGTTCTCCGCAGGGGGCTACTAATGAAAAACTGTTTTTT
14 | TRBJ1-5 | . | TRBV7-2 | . | CASSLTGSNQPQHF | TGTGCCAGCAGCTTGACAGGTAGCAATCAGCCCCAGCATTTT
15 | TRBJ2-7 | . | TRBV27 | TRBD2 | CASRSGGRGSYEQYF | TGTGCCAGCAGATCGGGGGGGAGGGGCTCCTACGAGCAGTACTTC
12 | TRBJ2-7 | . | TRBV29-1 | TRBD1 | CSARQGFDEQYF | TGCAGCGCTCGACAGGGTTTCGACGAGCAGTACTTC
16 | TRBJ2-4 | . | TRBV27 | . | CASSLSLLIAKNIQYF | TGTGCCAGCAGTTTATCTCTGCTAATAGCCAAAAACATTCAGTACTTC
15 | TRBJ2-7 | few | TRBV6-2/TRBV6-3 | . | CASSYSSSSVYEQYF | TGTGCCAGCAGTTACTCGAGTTCTAGCGTTTACGAGCAGTACTTC
15 | TRBJ2-7 | few | TRBV27 | TRBD1 | CASRRTGPRAYEQYF | TGTGCCAGCAGGAGGACAGGGCCCAGGGCCTACGAGCAGTACTTC
12 | TRBJ1-2 | . | TRBV28 | . | CASSTSVYGYTF | TGTGCCAGCAGTACATCGGTCTATGGCTACACCTTC
16 | TRBJ2-2 | . | TRBV7-2 | . | CASSSGWGTYTGELFF | TGTGCCAGCAGCTCAGGATGGGGGACCTACACCGGGGAGCTGTTTTTT
15 | TRBJ2-1 | once | TRBV30 | . | CAWSVEGSSYNEQFF | TGTGCCTGGAGTGTCGAAGGGAGCTCCTACAATGAGCAGTTCTTC
13 | TRBJ2-7 | few | TRBV12-3/TRBV12-4 | . | CASNQATGLEQYF | TGTGCCAGCAACCAAGCTACAGGACTTGAGCAGTACTTC
12 | TRBJ1-2 | once | TRBV6-2/TRBV6-3 | . | CASSYSQGGYTF | TGTGCCAGCAGTTACTCCCAGGGTGGCTACACCTTC
17 | TRBJ1-2 | . | TRBV4-2 | . | CASSQVVGGAGTYGYTF | TGTGCCAGCAGCCAAGTGGTGGGGGGCGCTGGGACTTATGGCTACACCTTC
15 | TRBJ2-5 | . | TRBV6-5 | TRBD1 | CASEKDRYPKETQYF | TGTGCCAGCGAAAAGGACAGGTACCCTAAAGAGACCCAGTACTTC
14 | TRBJ2-7 | few | TRBV7-9 | TRBD1 | CASSPGQGMYEQYF | TGTGCCAGCAGCCCGGGACAGGGTATGTACGAGCAGTACTTC
16 | TRBJ2-1 | . | TRBV2 | TRBD2 | CASTQTSGRGSNEQFF | TGTGCCAGCACCCAGACTAGCGGGAGAGGTAGTAATGAGCAGTTCTTC
15 | TRBJ2-3 | . | TRBV4-1 | . | CASSQDPKGADTQYF | TGCGCCAGCAGCCAAGATCCAAAGGGGGCAGATACGCAGTATTTT
13 | TRBJ1-2 | . | TRBV6-2/TRBV6-3 | . | CASSYSDSYGYTF | TGTGCCAGCAGTTACTCGGACAGTTATGGCTACACCTTC
11 | TRBJ1-1 | . | TRBV7-3 | . | CASSVGTEAFF | TGTGCCAGCAGCGTAGGCACTGAAGCTTTCTTT
16 | TRBJ2-7 | . | TRBV6-2/TRBV6-3 | TRBD2 | CASSYRPGLAGFEQYF | TGTGCCAGCAGTTACCGGCCGGGACTAGCGGGTTTCGAGCAGTACTTC
14 | TRBJ2-3 | . | TRBV29-1 | . | CSVMTQLSTDTQYF | TGCAGCGTAATGACCCAGCTCAGCACAGATACGCAGTATTTT
16 | TRBJ2-7 | . | TRBV19 | . | CASSIEWGATPYEQYF | TGTGCCAGTAGTATAGAATGGGGGGCAACCCCCTACGAGCAGTACTTC
18 | TRBJ2-2 | few | TRBV7-8 | . | CASSFPFLRGRDTGELFF | TGTGCCAGCAGCTTTCCCTTCCTGCGGGGGCGGGACACCGGGGAGCTGTTTTTT
15 | TRBJ1-1 | . | TRBV30 | . | CAWRGAGTLGTEAFF | TGTGCCTGGAGAGGGGCCGGGACACTAGGCACTGAAGCTTTCTTT
14 | TRBJ2-3 | . | TRBV7-2 | . | CASRIEGGTDTQYF | TGTGCCAGCAGAATCGAAGGGGGCACAGATACGCAGTATTTT
15 | TRBJ2-2 | . | TRBV5-1 | TRBD1 | CASSLDRADTGELFF | TGCGCCAGCAGTCTGGACAGGGCTGATACCGGGGAGCTGTTTTTT
15 | TRBJ2-1 | . | TRBV6-1 | TRBD2 | CASSEAPLAGLKSVF | TGTGCCAGCAGTGAAGCCCCACTAGCGGGACTTAAGAGCGTCTTC
15 | TRBJ2-3 | . | TRBV30 | TRBD2 | CAWSVRSGGPNTQYF | TGTGCCTGGAGTGTACGGTCGGGGGGGCCGAATACGCAGTATTTT
15 | TRBJ2-3 | . | TRBV12-5 | . | CASGLVLGSTDTQYF | TGTGCTAGTGGTTTGGTACTGGGGAGCACAGATACGCAGTATTTT
13 | TRBJ1-2 | . | TRBV7-8 | . | CASSLETLYGYTF | TGTGCCAGCAGCTTAGAGACACTGTATGGCTACACCTTC